This TCR beta chain was sequenced in a study of OX40 agonist ivuxolimab in advanced cancers. At the level of the study: It was permissible to have had prior anti-PD-1, anti-PD-L1 or anti-CTLA-4 therapy, and under 45% had some. Three patients responded partially, comprising one with hepatocellular carcinoma and two with cutaneous melanoma.

CDR1 is MGHDK, CDR2 SYGVNS, per germline. CDR3 length: 10 amino acids. V was shortened by 6 bases and J by 9 bases, with 6 bases between the two germline ends. Method: immunoSEQ multiplex PCR; TCRdb's copy keeps in-frame clones and lacks some. The sample contains about 48,000 clones, roughly 80% of which appear only once. The sample consisted of CD4+ or CD8+ T cells sorted from blood, taken in a trial of the OX40 agonist ivuxolimab. The sequence derives from an adult with an advanced solid tumor such as melanoma, head and neck, liver or kidney cancer. The chain employs TRBV25-1 and TRBJ2-1, with a weak D call TRBD1 (5 bases). CDR3 DNA: TGTGCCAGCAGGCAGGGTGAGCAGTTCTTC. Protein product: CASRQGEQFF.